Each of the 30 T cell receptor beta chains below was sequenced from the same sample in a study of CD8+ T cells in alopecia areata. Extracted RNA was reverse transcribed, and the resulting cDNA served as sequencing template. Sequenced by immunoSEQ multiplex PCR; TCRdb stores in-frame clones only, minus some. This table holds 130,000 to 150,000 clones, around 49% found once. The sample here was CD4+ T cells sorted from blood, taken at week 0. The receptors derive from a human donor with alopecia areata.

CDR3 sequence: CASSLGQGSSYEQYF. CDR3 nucleotide sequence: TGCGCCAGCAGTTTAGGACAGGGGAGCTCCTACGAGCAGTACTTC. V and J are TRBV23-1 and TRBJ2-7; 9 bases fit TRBD1. TRBV23-1 has ORF status, its function being uncertain. The junction had 5 bases not matched to a gene; V was cut back by 5 bases and J by 0 bases. CDR3 size: 15 residues.

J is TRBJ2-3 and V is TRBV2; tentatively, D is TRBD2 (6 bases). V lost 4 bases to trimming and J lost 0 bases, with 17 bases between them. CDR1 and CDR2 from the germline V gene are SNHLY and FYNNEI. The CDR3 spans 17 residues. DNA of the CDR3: TGTGCCAGCAGTGCCCTTCCGGCGGAGGGAAGCACAGATACGCAGTATTTT. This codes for CASSALPAEGSTDTQYF.

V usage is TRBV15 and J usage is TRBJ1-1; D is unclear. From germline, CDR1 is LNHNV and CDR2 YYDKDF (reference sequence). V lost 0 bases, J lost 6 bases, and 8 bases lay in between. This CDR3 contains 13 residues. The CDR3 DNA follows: TGTGCCACCAGCAGAGATTATGCCCCTGAAGCTTTCTTT. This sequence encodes CATSRDYAPEAFF.

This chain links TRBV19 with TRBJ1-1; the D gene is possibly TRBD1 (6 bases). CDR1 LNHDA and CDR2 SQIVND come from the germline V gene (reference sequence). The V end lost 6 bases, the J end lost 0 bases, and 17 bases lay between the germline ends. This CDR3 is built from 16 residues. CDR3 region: CASSSYTGTLNTEAFF. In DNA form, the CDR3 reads TGTGCCAGTAGCTCTTATACCGGGACACTGAACACTGAAGCTTTCTTT.

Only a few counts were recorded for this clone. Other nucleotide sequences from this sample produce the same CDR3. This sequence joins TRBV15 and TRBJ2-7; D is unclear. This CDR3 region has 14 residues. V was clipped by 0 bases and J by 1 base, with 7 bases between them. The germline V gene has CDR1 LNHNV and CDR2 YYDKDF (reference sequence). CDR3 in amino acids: CATSREQPSYEQYF. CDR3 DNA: TGTGCCACCAGCAGAGAGCAGCCATCCTACGAGCAGTACTTC. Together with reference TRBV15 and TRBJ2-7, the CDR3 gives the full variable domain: DAMVIQNPRYQVTQFGKPVTLSCSQTLNHNVMYWYQQKSSQAPKLLFHYYDKDFNNEADTPDNFQSRRPNTSFCFLDIRSPGLGDTAMYLCATSREQPSYEQYFGPGTRLTVT.

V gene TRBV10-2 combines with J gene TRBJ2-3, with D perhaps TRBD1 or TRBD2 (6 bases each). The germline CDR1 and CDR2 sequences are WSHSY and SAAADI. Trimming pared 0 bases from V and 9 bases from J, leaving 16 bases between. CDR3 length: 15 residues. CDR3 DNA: TGCGCCAGCAGTGAGTCGGCCGGGGGCTTTTCAACGCAGTATTTT. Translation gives CASSESAGGFSTQYF.

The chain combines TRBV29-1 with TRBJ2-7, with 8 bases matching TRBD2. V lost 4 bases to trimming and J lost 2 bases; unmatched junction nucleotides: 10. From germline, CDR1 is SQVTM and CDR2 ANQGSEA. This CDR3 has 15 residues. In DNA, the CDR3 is TGCAGCGTTGCACCGGGACTAGGGATCACCTACGAGCAGTACTTC. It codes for CSVAPGLGITYEQYF.

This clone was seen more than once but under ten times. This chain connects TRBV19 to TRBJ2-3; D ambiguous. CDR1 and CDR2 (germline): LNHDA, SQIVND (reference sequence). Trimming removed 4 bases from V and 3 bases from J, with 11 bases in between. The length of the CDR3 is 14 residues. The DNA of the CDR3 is TGTGCCAGTAGTAGAACCGGACGGACAGATACGCAGTATTTT. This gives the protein CASSRTGRTDTQYF.

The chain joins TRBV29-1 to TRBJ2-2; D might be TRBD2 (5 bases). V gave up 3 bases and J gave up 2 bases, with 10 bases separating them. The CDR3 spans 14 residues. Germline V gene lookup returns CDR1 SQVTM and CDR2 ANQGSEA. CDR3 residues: CSVDRRGNTGELFF. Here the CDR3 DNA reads TGCAGCGTTGATCGACGGGGAAACACCGGGGAGCTGTTTTTT.

This CDR3 reads CAWSHGSSSYNEQFF. Here the CDR3 DNA reads TGTGCCTGGAGCCACGGGAGCAGCTCCTACAATGAGCAGTTCTTC. J is TRBJ2-1 and V is TRBV30, with a possible D match to TRBD2 (6 bases). Germline CDR1 is GTSNPN and CDR2 is SVGIG (reference sequence). CDR3 length: 15 amino acids. Trimming removed 3 bases at V and 0 bases at J, with 12 bases between. The complete variable domain, with remaining parts taken from reference TRBV30 and TRBJ2-1, reads SQTIHQWPATLVQPVGSPLSLECTVEGTSNPNLYWYRQAAGRGLQLLFYSVGIGQISSEVPQNLSASRPQDRQFILSSKKLLLSDSGFYLCAWSHGSSSYNEQFFGPGTRLTVL.

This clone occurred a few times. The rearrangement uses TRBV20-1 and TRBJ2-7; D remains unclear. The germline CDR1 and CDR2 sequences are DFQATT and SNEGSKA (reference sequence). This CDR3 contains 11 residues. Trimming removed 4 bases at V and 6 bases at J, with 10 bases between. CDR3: CSAMERGEQYF. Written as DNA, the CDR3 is TGCAGTGCTATGGAACGTGGCGAGCAGTACTTC.

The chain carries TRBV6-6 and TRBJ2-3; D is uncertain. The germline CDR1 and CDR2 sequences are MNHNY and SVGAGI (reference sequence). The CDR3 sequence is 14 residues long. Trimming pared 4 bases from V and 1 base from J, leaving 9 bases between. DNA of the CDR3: TGTGCCAGCAGTTTAGCTGAGGGCACAGATACGCAGTATTTT. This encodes CASSLAEGTDTQYF.

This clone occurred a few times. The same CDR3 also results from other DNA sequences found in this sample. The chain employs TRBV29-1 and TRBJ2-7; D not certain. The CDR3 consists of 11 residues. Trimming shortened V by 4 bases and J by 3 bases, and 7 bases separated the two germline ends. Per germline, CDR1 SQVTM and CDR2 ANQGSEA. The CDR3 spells CSVGEGYEQYF. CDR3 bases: TGCAGCGTTGGAGAAGGCTACGAGCAGTACTTC.

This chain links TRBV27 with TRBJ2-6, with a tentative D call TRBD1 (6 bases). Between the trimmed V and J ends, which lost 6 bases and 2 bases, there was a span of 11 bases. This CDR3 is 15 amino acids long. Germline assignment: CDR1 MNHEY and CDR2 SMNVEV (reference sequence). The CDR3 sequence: CASRSPGAGANVLTF. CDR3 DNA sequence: TGTGCCAGCAGATCACCAGGGGCTGGGGCCAACGTCCTGACTTTC.

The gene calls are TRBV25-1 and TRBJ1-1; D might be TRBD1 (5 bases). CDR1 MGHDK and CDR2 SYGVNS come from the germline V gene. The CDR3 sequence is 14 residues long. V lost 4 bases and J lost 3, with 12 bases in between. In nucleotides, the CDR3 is TGTGCCAGCAGTGTGAGAGGGGCTGACACTGAAGCTTTCTTT. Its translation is CASSVRGADTEAFF.

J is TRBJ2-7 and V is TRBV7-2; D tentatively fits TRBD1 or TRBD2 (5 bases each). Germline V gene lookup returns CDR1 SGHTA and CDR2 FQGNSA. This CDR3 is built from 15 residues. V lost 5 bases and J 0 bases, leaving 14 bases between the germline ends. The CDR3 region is CASSLYRGPSYEQYF. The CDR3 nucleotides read TGTGCCAGCAGCCTATACCGGGGCCCCTCCTACGAGCAGTACTTC.

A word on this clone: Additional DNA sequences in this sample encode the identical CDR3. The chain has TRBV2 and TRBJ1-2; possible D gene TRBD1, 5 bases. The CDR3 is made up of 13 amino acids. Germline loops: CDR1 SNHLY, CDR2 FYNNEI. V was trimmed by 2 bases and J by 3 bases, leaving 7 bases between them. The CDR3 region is CASSERGYYGYTF. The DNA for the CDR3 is TGTGCCAGCAGTGAAAGGGGTTACTATGGCTACACCTTC. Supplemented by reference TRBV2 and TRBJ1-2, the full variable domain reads EPEVTQTPSHQVTQMGQEVILRCVPISNHLYFYWYRQILGQKVEFLVSFYNNEISEKSEIFDDQFSVERPDGSNFTLKIRSTKLEDSAMYFCASSERGYYGYTFGSGTRLTVV.

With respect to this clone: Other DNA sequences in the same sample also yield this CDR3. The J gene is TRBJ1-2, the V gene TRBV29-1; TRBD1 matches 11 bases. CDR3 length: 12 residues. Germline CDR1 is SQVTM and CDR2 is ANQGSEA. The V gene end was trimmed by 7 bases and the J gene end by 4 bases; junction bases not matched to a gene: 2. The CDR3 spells CSAGQGAYGYTF. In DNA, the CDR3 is TGCAGCGCAGGACAGGGGGCCTATGGCTACACCTTC.

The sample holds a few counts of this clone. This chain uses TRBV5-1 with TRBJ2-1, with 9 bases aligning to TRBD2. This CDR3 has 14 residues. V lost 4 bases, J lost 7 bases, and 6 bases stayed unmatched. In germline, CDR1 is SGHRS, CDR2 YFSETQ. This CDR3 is CASSPRTSENEQFF. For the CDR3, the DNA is TGCGCCAGCAGCCCCAGGACTAGCGAGAATGAGCAGTTCTTC.

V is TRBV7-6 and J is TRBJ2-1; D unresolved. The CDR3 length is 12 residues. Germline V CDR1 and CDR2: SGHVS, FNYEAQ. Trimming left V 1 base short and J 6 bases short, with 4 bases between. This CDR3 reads CASSLGRNEQFF. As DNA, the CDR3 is TGTGCCAGCAGCTTAGGGCGCAATGAGCAGTTCTTC.

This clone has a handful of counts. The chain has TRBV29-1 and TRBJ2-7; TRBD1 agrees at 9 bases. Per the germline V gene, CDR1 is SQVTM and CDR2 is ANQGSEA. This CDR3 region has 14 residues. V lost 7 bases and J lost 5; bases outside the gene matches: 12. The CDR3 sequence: CSAGLGQGPNEQYF. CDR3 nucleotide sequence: TGCAGCGCGGGATTGGGACAGGGCCCCAACGAGCAGTACTTC.

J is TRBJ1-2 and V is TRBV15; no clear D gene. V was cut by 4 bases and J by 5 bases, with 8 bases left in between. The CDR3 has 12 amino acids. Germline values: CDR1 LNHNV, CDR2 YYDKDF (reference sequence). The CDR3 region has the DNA TGTGCCACCAGCACTGACCGATATGGCTACACCTTC. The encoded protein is CATSTDRYGYTF.

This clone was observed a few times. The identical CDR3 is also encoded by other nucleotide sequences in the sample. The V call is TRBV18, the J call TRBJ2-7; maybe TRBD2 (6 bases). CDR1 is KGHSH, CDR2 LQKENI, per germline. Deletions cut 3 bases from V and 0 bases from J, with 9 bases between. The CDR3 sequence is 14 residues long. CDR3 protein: CASSPGLSSYEQYF. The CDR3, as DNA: TGTGCCAGCTCACCGGGACTGAGCTCCTACGAGCAGTACTTC.

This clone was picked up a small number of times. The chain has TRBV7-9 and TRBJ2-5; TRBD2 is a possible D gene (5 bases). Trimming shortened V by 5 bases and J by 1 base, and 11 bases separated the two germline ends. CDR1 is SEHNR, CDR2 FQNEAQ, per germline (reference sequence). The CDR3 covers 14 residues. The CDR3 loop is CASSQIAGQETQYF. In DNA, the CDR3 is TGTGCCAGCAGCCAGATTGCGGGCCAAGAGACCCAGTACTTC.

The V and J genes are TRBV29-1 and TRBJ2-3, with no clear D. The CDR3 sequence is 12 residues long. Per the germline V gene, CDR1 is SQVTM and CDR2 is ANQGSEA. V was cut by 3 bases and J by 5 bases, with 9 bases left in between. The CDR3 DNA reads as TGCAGCGTTGAGGGGTCTGGAGATACGCAGTATTTT. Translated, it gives CSVEGSGDTQYF.

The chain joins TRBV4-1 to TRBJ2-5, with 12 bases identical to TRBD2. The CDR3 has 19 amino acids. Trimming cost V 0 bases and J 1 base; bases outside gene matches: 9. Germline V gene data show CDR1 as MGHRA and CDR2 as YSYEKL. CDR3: CASSQDAQGLAGPQETQYF. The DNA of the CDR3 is TGCGCCAGCAGCCAAGATGCACAGGGACTAGCGGGTCCCCAAGAGACCCAGTACTTC.

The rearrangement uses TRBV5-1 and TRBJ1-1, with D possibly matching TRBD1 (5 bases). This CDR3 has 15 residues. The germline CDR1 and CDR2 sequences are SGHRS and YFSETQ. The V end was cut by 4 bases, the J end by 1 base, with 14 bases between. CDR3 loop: CASSRAREPNTEAFF. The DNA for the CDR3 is TGCGCCAGCAGCCGCGCCAGGGAGCCGAACACTGAAGCTTTCTTT. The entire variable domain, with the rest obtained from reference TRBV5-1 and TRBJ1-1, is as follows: KAGVTQTPRYLIKTRGQQVTLSCSPISGHRSVSWYQQTPGQGLQFLFEYFSETQRNKGNFPGRFSGRQFSNSRSEMNVSTLELGDSALYLCASSRAREPNTEAFFGQGTRLTVV.

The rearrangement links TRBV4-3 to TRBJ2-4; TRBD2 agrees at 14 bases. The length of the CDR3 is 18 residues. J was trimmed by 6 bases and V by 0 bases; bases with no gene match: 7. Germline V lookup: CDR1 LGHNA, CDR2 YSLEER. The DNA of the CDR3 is TGCGCCAGCAGCCAAGATGTAGGGACTAGCGGGGGCGGAAACATTCAGTACTTC. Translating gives CASSQDVGTSGGGNIQYF.

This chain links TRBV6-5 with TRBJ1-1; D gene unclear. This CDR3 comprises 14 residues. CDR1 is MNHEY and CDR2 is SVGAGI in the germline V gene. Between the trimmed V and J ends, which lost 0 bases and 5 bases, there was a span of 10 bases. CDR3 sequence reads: CASSYSRRGTEAFF. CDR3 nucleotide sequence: TGTGCCAGCAGTTACTCCCGAAGAGGGACTGAAGCTTTCTTT.

The CDR3 here is CASSPQTSSGELFF. The CDR3 bases are TGTGCCAGCAGCCCACAGACTAGTTCGGGGGAGCTGTTTTTT. The J gene is TRBJ2-2, the V gene TRBV9, with a tentative D call TRBD2 (6 bases). Germline assignment: CDR1 SGDLS and CDR2 YYNGEE. The CDR3 loop spans 14 amino acids. V lost 4 bases, J lost 8 bases, and 15 bases lay in between. The full variable domain, in which reference TRBV9 and TRBJ2-2 provide the parts outside the CDR3, is DSGVTQTPKHLITATGQRVTLRCSPRSGDLSVYWYQQSLDQGLQFLIQYYNGEERAKGNILERFSAQQFPDLHSELNLSSLELGDSALYFCASSPQTSSGELFFGEGSRLTVL.